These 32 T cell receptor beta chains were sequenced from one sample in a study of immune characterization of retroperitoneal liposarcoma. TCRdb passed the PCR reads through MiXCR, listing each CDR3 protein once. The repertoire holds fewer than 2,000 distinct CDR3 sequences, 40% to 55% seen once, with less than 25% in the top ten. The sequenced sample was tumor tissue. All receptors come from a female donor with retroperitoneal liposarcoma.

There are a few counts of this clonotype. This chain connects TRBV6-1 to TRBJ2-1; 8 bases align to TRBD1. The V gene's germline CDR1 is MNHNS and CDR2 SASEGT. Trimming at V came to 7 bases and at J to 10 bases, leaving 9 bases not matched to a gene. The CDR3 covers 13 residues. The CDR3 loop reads CASIGQGAYEQFF. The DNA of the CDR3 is TGTGCCAGCATTGGACAGGGAGCCTACGAGCAGTTCTTC.

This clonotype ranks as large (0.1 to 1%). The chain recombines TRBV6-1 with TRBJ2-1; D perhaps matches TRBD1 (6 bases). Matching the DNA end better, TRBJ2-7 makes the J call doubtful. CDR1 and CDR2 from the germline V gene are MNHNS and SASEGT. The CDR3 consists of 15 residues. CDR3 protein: CASRVDRSVSNEQYF. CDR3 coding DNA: TGTGCCAGCAGGGTGGACAGATCTGTTTCAAATGAGCAGTACTTC.

The CDR3 DNA follows: TGTGCCAGCAGTTACGGGAGGGCAGCGGATTCACCCCTCCACTTT. This sequence encodes CASSYGRAADSPLHF. V gene TRBV6-6 combines with J gene TRBJ1-6; no clear D gene. The germline V gene has CDR1 MNHNY and CDR2 SVGAGI (reference sequence). V shed 2 bases and J shed 8 bases, with 13 bases lying between them. CDR3 size: 15 residues.

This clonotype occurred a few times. The CDR3 sequence is CASMVSRGGLNEQFF. CDR3 DNA: TGTGCCAGCATGGTCTCCAGGGGTGGTCTCAATGAGCAGTTCTTC. This chain uses TRBV27 with TRBJ2-1; D may be TRBD1 (6 bases). The CDR3 consists of 15 residues. Trimming cost V 7 bases and J 6 bases, with 19 bases left between them. The V gene's germline CDR1 is MNHEY and CDR2 SMNVEV (reference sequence).

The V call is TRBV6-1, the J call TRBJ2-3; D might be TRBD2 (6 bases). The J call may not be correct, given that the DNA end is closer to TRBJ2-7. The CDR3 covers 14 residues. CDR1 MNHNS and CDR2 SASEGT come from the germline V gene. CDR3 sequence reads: CASSGPGGTYEQYF. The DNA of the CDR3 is TGTGCCAGCAGTGGGCCCGGGGGAACCTACGAGCAGTACTTC.

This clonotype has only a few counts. CDR3: CASSRDPGEQYF. The CDR3, as DNA: TGTGCCAGCAGCAGGGACCCAGGCGAGCAGTACTTC. This chain uses TRBV6-9 with TRBJ2-1, with D perhaps being TRBD1 or TRBD2 (5 bases each). The J call may be wrong; the DNA end is better matched by TRBJ2-7. The CDR3 runs to 12 residues. CDR1 is MNHGY and CDR2 is SVAAGI in the germline V gene.

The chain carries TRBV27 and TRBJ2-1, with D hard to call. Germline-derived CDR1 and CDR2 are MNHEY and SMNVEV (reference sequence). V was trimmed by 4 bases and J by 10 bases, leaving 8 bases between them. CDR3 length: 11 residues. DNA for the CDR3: TGTGCCAGCAGTTCCTCTTACGAGCAGTTCTTC. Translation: CASSSSYEQFF.

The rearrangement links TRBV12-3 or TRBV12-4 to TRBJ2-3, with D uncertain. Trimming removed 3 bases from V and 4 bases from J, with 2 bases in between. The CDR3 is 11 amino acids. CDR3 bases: TGTGCCAGCAGTTTTGCAGATACGCAGTATTTT. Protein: CASSFADTQYF.

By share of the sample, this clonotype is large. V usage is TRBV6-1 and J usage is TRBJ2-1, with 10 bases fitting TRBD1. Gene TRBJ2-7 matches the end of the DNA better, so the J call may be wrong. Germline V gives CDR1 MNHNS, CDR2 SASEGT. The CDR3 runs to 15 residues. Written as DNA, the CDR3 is TGTGCCAGCAGTGAAGGGACAGGGGGCTCCTACGAGCAGTACTTC. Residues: CASSEGTGGSYEQYF.

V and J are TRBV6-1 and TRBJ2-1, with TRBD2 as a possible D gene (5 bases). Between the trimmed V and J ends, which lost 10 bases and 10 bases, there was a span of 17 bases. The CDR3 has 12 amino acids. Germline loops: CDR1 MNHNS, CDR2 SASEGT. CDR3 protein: CATSPGGYEQFF. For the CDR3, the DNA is TGTGCCACATCCCCCGGAGGCTACGAGCAGTTCTTC.

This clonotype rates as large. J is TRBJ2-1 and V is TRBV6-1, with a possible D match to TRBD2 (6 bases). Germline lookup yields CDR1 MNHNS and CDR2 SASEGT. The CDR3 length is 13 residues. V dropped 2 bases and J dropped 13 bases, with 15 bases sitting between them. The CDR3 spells CASSEREQETQFF. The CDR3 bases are TGTGCCAGCAGTGAACGGGAGCAAGAGACCCAGTTCTTC.

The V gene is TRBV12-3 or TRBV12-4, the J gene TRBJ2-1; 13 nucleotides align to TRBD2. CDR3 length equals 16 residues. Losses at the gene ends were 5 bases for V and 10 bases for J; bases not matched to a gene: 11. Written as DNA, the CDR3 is TGTGCCAGCAGTCCCACGACTAGCGGGAGGTTATACGAGCAGTTCTTC. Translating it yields CASSPTTSGRLYEQFF.

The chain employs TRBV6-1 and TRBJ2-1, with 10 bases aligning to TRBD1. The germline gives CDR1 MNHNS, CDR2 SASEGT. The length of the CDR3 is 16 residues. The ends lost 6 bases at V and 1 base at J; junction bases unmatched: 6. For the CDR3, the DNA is TGTGCCAGCAGACGACAGGGGGCTATATCCTACAATGAGCAGTTCTTC. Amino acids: CASRRQGAISYNEQFF.

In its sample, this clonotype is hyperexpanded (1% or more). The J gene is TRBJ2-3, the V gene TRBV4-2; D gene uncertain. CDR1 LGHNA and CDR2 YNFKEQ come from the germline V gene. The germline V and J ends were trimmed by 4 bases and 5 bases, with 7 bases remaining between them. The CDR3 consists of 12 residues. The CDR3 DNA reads TGTGCCAGCAGCCTTCTCAGAGATACGCAGTATTTT. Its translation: CASSLLRDTQYF.

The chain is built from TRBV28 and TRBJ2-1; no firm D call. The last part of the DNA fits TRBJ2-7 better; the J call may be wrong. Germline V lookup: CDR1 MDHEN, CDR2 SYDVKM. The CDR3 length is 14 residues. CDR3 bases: TGTGCCAGCAGTTTCGGCGGTCCTCAGGCCGAGCAGTACTTC. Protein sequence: CASSFGGPQAEQYF.

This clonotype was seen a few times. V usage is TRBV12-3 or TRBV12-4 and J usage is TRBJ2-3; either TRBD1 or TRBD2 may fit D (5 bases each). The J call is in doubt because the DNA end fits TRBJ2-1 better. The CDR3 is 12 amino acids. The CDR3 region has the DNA TGTGCCAGCACCGGGACCAACAATGAGCAGTTCTTC. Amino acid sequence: CASTGTNNEQFF.

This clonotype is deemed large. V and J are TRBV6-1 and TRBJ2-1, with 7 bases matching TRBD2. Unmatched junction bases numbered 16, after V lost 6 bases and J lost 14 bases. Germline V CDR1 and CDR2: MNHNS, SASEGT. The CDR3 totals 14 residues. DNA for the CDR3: TGTGCCAGCAGAAACCCGGGACTACACAACGAAGAGTTCTTC. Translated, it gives CASRNPGLHNEEFF.

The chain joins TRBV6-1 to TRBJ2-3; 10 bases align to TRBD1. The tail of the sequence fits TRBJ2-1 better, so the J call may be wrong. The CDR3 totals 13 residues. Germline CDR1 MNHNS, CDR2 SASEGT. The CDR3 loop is CASSEGDRGEQFF. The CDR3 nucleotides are TGTGCCAGCAGTGAAGGGGACAGGGGCGAGCAGTTCTTC.

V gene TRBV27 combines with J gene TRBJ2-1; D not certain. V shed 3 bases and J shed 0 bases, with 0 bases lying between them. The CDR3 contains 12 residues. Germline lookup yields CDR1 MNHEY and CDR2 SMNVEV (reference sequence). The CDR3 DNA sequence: TGTGCCAGCAGTTTCTCCTACAATGAGCAGTTCTTC. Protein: CASSFSYNEQFF.

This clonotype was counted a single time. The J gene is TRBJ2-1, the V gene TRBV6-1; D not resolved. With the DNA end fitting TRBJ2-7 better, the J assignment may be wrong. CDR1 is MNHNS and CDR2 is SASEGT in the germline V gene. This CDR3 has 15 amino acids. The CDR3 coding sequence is TGTGCCAGCAGCGTTAACAGTTTAGTAACCTACGAGCAGTACTTC. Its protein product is CASSVNSLVTYEQYF.

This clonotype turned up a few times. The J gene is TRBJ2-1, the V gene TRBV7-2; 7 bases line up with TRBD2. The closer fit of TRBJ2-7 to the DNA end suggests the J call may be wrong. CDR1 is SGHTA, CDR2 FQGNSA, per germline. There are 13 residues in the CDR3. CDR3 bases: TGTGCCAGCAGCGAAGGAGGGGACTATCAGCAGTACTTC. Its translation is CASSEGGDYQQYF.

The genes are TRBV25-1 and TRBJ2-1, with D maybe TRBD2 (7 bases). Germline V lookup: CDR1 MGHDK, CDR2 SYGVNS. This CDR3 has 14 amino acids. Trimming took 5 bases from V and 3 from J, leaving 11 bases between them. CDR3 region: CASSKGEGYNEQFF. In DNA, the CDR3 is TGTGCCAGCAGTAAGGGGGAGGGCTACAATGAGCAGTTCTTC.

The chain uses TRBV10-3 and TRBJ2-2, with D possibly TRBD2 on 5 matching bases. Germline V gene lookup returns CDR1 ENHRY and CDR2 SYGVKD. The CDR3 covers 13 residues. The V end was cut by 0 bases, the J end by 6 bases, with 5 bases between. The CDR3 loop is CAISESLAGELFF. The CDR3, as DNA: TGTGCCATCAGTGAGTCACTAGCCGGGGAGCTGTTTTTT.

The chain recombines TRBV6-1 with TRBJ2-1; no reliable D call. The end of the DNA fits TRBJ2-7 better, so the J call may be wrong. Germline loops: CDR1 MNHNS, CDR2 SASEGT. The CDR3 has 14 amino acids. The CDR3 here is CASSEYSISYEQYF. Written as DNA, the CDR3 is TGTGCCAGCAGTGAGTACTCGATCTCCTACGAGCAGTACTTC.

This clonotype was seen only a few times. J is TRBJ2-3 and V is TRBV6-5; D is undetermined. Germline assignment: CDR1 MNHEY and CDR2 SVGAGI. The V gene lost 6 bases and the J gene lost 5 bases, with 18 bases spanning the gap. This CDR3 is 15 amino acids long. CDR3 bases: TGTGCCAGCAGCCTTAGACGGACGGAGCAAGATACGCAGTATTTT. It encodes CASSLRRTEQDTQYF.

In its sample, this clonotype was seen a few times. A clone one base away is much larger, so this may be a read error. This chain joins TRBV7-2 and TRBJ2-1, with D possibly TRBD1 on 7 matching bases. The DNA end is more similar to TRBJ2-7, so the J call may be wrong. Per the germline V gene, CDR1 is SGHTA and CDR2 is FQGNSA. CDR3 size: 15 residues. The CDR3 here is CASSSTGWERAEQYF. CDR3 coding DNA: TGTGCCAGCAGCTCGACAGGGTGGGAGCGGGCCGAGCAGTACTTC.

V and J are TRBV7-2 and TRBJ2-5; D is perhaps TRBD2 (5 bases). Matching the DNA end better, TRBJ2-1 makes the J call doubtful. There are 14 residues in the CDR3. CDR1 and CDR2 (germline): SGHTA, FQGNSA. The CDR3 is CASSLVDYQETQFF. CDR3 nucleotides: TGTGCCAGCAGCTTAGTTGACTACCAAGAGACCCAGTTCTTC.

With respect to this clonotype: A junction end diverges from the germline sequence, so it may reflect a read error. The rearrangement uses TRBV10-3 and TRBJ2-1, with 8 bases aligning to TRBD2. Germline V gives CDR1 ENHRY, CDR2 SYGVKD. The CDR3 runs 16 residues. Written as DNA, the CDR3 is TGTGCCAGCAGTGACTCGTCTTCGGCGGGAGGTGGTGAGCAGTTCTTC. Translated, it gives CASSDSSSAGGGEQFF.

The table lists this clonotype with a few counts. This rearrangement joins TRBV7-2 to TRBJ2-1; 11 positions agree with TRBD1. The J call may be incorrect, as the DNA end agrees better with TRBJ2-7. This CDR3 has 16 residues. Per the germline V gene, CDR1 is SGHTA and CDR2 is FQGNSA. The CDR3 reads CASSRGQGGLSYEQYF. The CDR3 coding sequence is TGTGCCAGCAGCCGGGGACAGGGGGGACTCTCCTACGAGCAGTACTTC.

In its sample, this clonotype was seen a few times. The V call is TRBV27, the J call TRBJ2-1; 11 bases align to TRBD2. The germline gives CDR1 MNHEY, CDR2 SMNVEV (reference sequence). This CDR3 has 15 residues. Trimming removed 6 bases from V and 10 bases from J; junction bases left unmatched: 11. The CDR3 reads CASRGRLAGNYEQFF. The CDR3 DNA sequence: TGTGCCAGCAGGGGTCGACTAGCGGGGAACTACGAGCAGTTCTTC.

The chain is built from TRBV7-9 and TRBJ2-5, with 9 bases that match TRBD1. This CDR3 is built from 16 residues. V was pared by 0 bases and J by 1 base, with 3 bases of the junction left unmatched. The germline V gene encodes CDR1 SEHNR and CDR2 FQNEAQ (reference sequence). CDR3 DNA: TGTGCCAGCAGCTTAGCCGGGACAGGGCGCCAAGAGACCCAGTACTTC. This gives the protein CASSLAGTGRQETQYF. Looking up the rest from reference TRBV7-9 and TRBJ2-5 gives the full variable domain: DTGVSQNPRHKITKRGQNVTFRCDPISEHNRLYWYRQTLGQGPEFLTYFQNEAQLEKSRLLSDRFSAERPKGSFSTLEIQRTEQGDSAMYLCASSLAGTGRQETQYFGPGTRLLVL.

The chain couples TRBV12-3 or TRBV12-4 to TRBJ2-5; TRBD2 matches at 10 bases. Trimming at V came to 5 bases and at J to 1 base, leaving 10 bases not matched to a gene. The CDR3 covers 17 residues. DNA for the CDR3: TGTGCCAGCAGTCAAACCCTGCTAGCGGGAGTCCAAGAGACCCAGTACTTC. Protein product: CASSQTLLAGVQETQYF.